Listed below are T cell receptor beta chains from one sample, sequenced in a study of blood T cell repertoires in COVID-19. TCRdb's table, derived via immunoSEQ multiplex PCR, lists solely in-frame clones and lacks some. The sample includes around 370,000 clones, around 89% of them seen just once. The sequenced sample consisted of PBMCs or T cells enriched from blood (not recorded which). Receptors originate from a woman under 30 who had recovered from COVID-19. CDR3s include the opening cysteine and the closing phenylalanine or tryptophan. Each record gives: J gene, V gene, clone size, D gene, CDR3 protein, CDR3 DNA. The D gene is left open where the match is weak. Clone size appears in some rows only: once, few, many, or a class for an expanded clone.

>TRBJ2-3|TRBV5-6|-|TRBD2
CASSAGTSGGALGWYF
TGTGCCAGCAGCGCCGGGACTAGCGGGGGGGCCTTGGGTTGGTATTTT
>TRBJ2-3|TRBV9|-|TRBD2
CASSVEQAGGPDTQYF
TGTGCCAGCAGCGTAGAGCAAGCGGGGGGCCCCGATACGCAGTATTTT
>TRBJ1-6|TRBV14|once|-
CASSQYVGLSYNSPLHF
TGTGCCAGCAGCCAATACGTGGGGCTTTCCTATAATTCACCCCTCCACTTT
>TRBJ2-2|TRBV27|-|-
CASSLRGASNTGELFF
TGTGCCAGCAGTTTACGGGGGGCCTCGAACACCGGGGAGCTGTTTTTT
>TRBJ1-6|TRBV30|-|TRBD1
CAWGDRGYNSPLHF
TGTGCCTGGGGAGACAGGGGGTATAATTCACCCCTCCACTTT
>TRBJ1-2|TRBV18|-|-
CASSPQDGGSYTF
TGTGCCAGCTCACCACAGGACGGAGGGAGCTACACCTTC
>TRBJ2-5|TRBV7-6|-|TRBD2
CASSERLAGGMVGETQYF
TGTGCCAGCAGCGAGAGACTAGCGGGGGGGATGGTAGGAGAGACCCAGTACTTC
>TRBJ1-5|TRBV12-5|-|-
CASGMTGGNQPQHF
TGTGCTAGTGGTATGACAGGAGGCAATCAGCCCCAGCATTTT
>TRBJ1-1|TRBV19|-|TRBD1
CASSRAATGINTEAFF
TGTGCCAGTAGTAGAGCCGCGACAGGGATTAACACTGAAGCTTTCTTT
>TRBJ1-1|TRBV7-2|-|-
CASSYPGGRAEAFF
TGTGCCAGCAGTTACCCCGGGGGGAGGGCTGAAGCTTTCTTT
>TRBJ2-1|TRBV4-3|-|TRBD2
CASSPGTSGGWDEQFF
TGCGCCAGCAGCCCGGGGACTAGCGGGGGGTGGGATGAGCAGTTCTTC
>TRBJ2-3|TRBV5-1|-|-
CASSSGTDTQYF
TGCGCCAGCAGCTCGGGCACAGATACGCAGTATTTT
>TRBJ2-7|TRBV4-1|-|TRBD1
CASSPLDRAYEQYF
TGCGCCAGCAGCCCTCTCGACAGGGCCTACGAGCAGTACTTC
>TRBJ1-2|TRBV28|few|TRBD1
CASSSGQAGYGYTF
TGTGCCAGCAGTTCGGGACAGGCTGGCTATGGCTACACCTTC
>TRBJ1-4|TRBV7-2|-|TRBD1
CASSLAGQGNEKLFF
TGTGCCAGCAGCTTAGCGGGACAGGGTAATGAAAAACTGTTTTTT
>TRBJ1-2|TRBV7-9|-|TRBD1
CASSLASGGADGYTF
TGTGCCAGCAGCTTAGCCTCAGGGGGCGCGGATGGCTACACCTTC
>TRBJ1-1|TRBV7-9|-|TRBD1
CASVQGAWDTEAFF
TGTGCCAGCGTACAGGGGGCGTGGGACACTGAAGCTTTCTTT
>TRBJ1-2|TRBV7-2|-|-
CASSLTPAGMVGYTF
TGTGCCAGCAGCTTAACCCCCGCGGGGATGGTAGGCTACACCTTC
>TRBJ2-1|TRBV7-9|-|-
CASSHAGNEQFF
TGTGCCAGCAGCCACGCGGGCAATGAGCAGTTCTTC
>TRBJ2-2|TRBV12-5|-|TRBD1
CASGLGQGTPGELFF
TGTGCTAGTGGTTTGGGACAGGGGACCCCCGGGGAGCTGTTTTTT
>TRBJ1-4|TRBV4-1|-|TRBD1
CASSLTGTGINEKLFF
TGCGCCAGCAGCCTTACCGGGACAGGAATTAATGAAAAACTGTTTTTT
>TRBJ1-1|TRBV11-2|-|-
CASSYTGNPMNTEAFF
TGTGCCAGCAGCTATACAGGCAATCCCATGAACACTGAAGCTTTCTTT
>TRBJ1-1|TRBV7-8|-|TRBD1
CASSLGLRKGANTEAFF
TGTGCCAGCAGCTTAGGGTTGCGGAAGGGGGCGAACACTGAAGCTTTCTTT
>TRBJ1-2|TRBV24-1|-|-
CATSPGDGSVGYTF
TGTGCCACCAGCCCGGGGGACGGCTCTGTCGGCTACACCTTC
>TRBJ2-7|TRBV7-2|-|-
CASSPRTVPYEQYF
TGTGCCAGCAGCCCAAGGACAGTTCCCTACGAGCAGTACTTC
>TRBJ2-7|TRBV13|-|TRBD2
CASSLAQVAGSYEQYF
TGTGCCAGCAGCTTAGCCCAGGTAGCGGGCTCCTACGAGCAGTACTTC
>TRBJ2-3|TRBV25-1|-|TRBD1
CASSPDRASTDTQYF
TGTGCCAGCAGTCCGGACAGGGCTAGCACAGATACGCAGTATTTT
>TRBJ1-1|TRBV19|-|TRBD1
CASSGAGGSSTEAFF
TGTGCCAGTAGTGGAGCAGGGGGCTCGAGCACTGAAGCTTTCTTT
>TRBJ2-1|TRBV4-3|-|-
CASSPDGKYNEQFF
TGCGCCAGCAGCCCGGACGGGAAATACAATGAGCAGTTCTTC